The present T cell receptor beta chain was sequenced within a study of neurological immune-mediated disorders. The cDNA was generated by 5'RACE with 10-nucleotide random UMIs. From 15-18 subjects, each sequencing run yielded over 180 million TCR-beta sequences. TCRdb re-called the 5' RACE reads through MiXCR, storing one row per CDR3 protein. The table shows about 48,000 distinct CDR3 sequences, with 10% to 13% occurring only once. As regards this clonotype: Its antigen is as yet unknown.

Study-level findings and limits: HTLV-1-associated myelopathy ranked highest for TCR clonal expansion and multiple sclerosis lowest, beneath healthy controls.

The CDR3 is 18 residues long. CDR1 SGHAT and CDR2 FQNNGV come from the germline V gene. Between the trimmed V and J ends, which lost 5 bases and 7 bases, there was a span of 27 bases. 2 million PBMCs stored at -80 C were the source of the unsorted libraries. The chain has TRBV11-2 and TRBJ2-1; D may be TRBD2 (6 bases). The TCR sequence derives from a woman in her 40s with HTLV-1-associated myelopathy (HAM/TSP). Sample: PBMCs. The CDR3 region is CASSETVKAGYGVNEQFF. The CDR3 coding sequence is TGTGCCAGCAGCGAAACAGTCAAAGCGGGCTATGGGGTAAATGAGCAGTTCTTC. The full variable domain, in which reference TRBV11-2 and TRBJ2-1 provide the parts outside the CDR3, is EAGVAQSPRYKIIEKRQSVAFWCNPISGHATLYWYQQILGQGPKLLIQFQNNGVVDDSQLPKDRFSAERLKGVDSTLKIQPAKLEDSAVYLCASSETVKAGYGVNEQFFGPGTRLTVL.